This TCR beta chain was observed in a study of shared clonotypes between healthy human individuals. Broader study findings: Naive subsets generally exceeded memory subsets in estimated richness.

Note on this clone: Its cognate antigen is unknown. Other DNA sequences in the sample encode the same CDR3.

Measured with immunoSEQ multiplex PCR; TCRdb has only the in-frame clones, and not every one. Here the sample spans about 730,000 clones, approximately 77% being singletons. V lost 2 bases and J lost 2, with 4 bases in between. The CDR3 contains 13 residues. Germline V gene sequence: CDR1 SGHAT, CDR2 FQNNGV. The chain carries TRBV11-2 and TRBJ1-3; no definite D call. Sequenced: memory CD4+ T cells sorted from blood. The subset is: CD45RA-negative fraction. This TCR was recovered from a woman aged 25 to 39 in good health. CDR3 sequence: CASSLIAGNTIYF. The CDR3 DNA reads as TGTGCCAGCAGCTTAATCGCTGGAAACACCATATATTTT.